One sample yielded the 23 T cell receptor beta chains listed below, sequenced in a study of shared clonotypes between healthy human individuals. The assay was immunoSEQ multiplex PCR, and TCRdb's table has in-frame clones only and misses some. Of some 690,000 clones in the sample, 90% were seen once. Sequencing input: memory CD8+ T cells from PBMCs. Subset denoted: CD45RO+ cells pooled with CCR7-negative TemRA cells. Every receptor here comes from a man between 18 and 35 years old in good health. Some clones in this sample may be carry-over from other donors' samples.

The rearrangement links TRBV6-5 to TRBJ1-2, with D hard to call. V lost 6 bases and J lost 8, with 10 bases in between. From germline, CDR1 is MNHEY and CDR2 SVGAGI. This CDR3 is 11 amino acids long. CDR3 sequence reads: CASREEWGYTF. The CDR3, as DNA: TGTGCCAGCAGGGAGGAGTGGGGCTACACCTTC.

The chain uses TRBV28 and TRBJ2-7; no firm D call. Germline loops: CDR1 MDHEN, CDR2 SYDVKM. Trimming took 2 bases from V and 1 from J, leaving 12 bases between them. CDR3 length equals 15 residues. This CDR3 is CASSLKSARSYEQYF. The CDR3 DNA reads TGTGCCAGCAGTTTAAAAAGCGCTAGGTCCTACGAGCAGTACTTC.

The CDR3 loop is CASSPVSPVETQYF. CDR3 sequence (DNA): TGTGCCAGCAGCCCGGTCAGCCCGGTGGAGACCCAGTACTTC. The chain recombines TRBV6-6 with TRBJ2-5; D is undetermined. In germline, CDR1 is MNHNY, CDR2 SVGAGI (reference sequence). This CDR3 contains 14 residues. Trimming stripped 6 bases from V and 5 bases from J, with 16 bases between.

The gene calls are TRBV7-8 and TRBJ1-2, with D possibly being TRBD1 (5 bases). Per germline, CDR1 SGHVS and CDR2 FQNEAQ. The CDR3 has 15 amino acids. Trimming pared 1 base from V and 0 bases from J, leaving 9 bases between. The DNA for the CDR3 is TGTGCCAGCAGCTTAGGGTGGGGGGCTAACTATGGCTACACCTTC. This translates into CASSLGWGANYGYTF.

The chain has TRBV19 and TRBJ2-7; 7 bases match TRBD1. J was trimmed by 7 bases and V by 4 bases; bases with no gene match: 16. The CDR3 loop spans 16 amino acids. In germline, CDR1 is LNHDA, CDR2 SQIVND (reference sequence). CDR3 residues: CASSKPGGQDKREQYF. The CDR3 DNA reads TGTGCCAGTAGTAAACCCGGTGGACAGGACAAAAGGGAGCAGTACTTC.

The chain is built from TRBV7-8 and TRBJ2-6, with 7 bases identical to TRBD1. CDR1 and CDR2 from the germline V gene are SGHVS and FQNEAQ. Trimming removed 5 bases from V and 4 bases from J; junction bases left unmatched: 14. The length of the CDR3 is 18 residues. CDR3 protein: CASSPHRGRAFGANVLTF. Written as DNA, the CDR3 is TGTGCCAGCAGCCCGCACAGGGGCCGGGCCTTCGGGGCCAACGTCCTGACTTTC.

The chain joins TRBV5-5 to TRBJ2-5; D not resolved. Germline CDR1 is SGHKS and CDR2 is YYEKEE (reference sequence). This CDR3 has 13 amino acids. The ends were cut back, 4 bases at V and 0 bases at J, with 7 bases in the middle. The CDR3 reads CASSPWYQETQYF. CDR3 in DNA: TGTGCCAGCAGCCCATGGTACCAAGAGACCCAGTACTTC.

Turning to this clone: One junction end does not reproduce the germline sequence, and a read error may be involved. This chain links TRBV7-9 with TRBJ2-7; possible D gene TRBD2, 7 bases. This CDR3 is built from 13 residues. From germline, CDR1 is SEHNR and CDR2 FQNEAQ (reference sequence). The CDR3 coding sequence is TGTGCCAGCGGGACGTTAGATCGCGGGGGCGAGGACTTC. Translated, it gives CASGTLDRGGEDF.

This clone has just one count. The gene calls are TRBV28 and TRBJ2-7; no firm D call. The CDR3 is 13 amino acids. Trimming took 10 bases from V and 4 from J, leaving 17 bases between them. Germline CDR1 and CDR2: MDHEN and SYDVKM. The CDR3 reads CATTDPYFYEQYF. The CDR3 nucleotides read TGTGCCACCACGGACCCGTATTTTTACGAGCAGTACTTC.

The chain carries TRBV5-1 and TRBJ2-1, with 7 positions matching TRBD1. V shed 2 bases and J 8 bases; nucleotides not matched to a gene: 7. CDR3 size: 14 residues. Germline-derived CDR1 and CDR2 are SGHRS and YFSETQ. CDR3 residues: CASSFHRQGHEQFF. In nucleotides, the CDR3 is TGCGCCAGCAGCTTTCACCGACAGGGCCATGAGCAGTTCTTC.

The chain carries TRBV9 and TRBJ2-5, with 8 bases lining up with TRBD2. The junction had 8 bases not matched to a gene; V was cut back by 0 bases and J by 4 bases. Germline CDR1 reads SGDLS; CDR2 reads YYNGEE. The CDR3 length is 16 residues. The CDR3 sequence: CASSVASGSLVETQYF. The CDR3 coding sequence is TGTGCCAGCAGCGTAGCGAGCGGGAGTCTAGTAGAGACCCAGTACTTC.

This chain links TRBV27 with TRBJ2-1; 8 bases map to TRBD1. Germline V gene lookup returns CDR1 MNHEY and CDR2 SMNVEV (reference sequence). Trimming cost V 3 bases and J 4 bases; bases outside gene matches: 2. The CDR3 sequence is 14 residues long. The chain's CDR3 is CASSLTGEYNEQFF. CDR3 coding DNA: TGTGCCAGCAGTTTGACAGGGGAGTACAATGAGCAGTTCTTC.

This clone occurred once. This chain uses TRBV30 with TRBJ2-7; D not resolved. With 1 base removed from V and 3 bases from J, the gap between germline ends came to 7 bases. The germline V gene has CDR1 GTSNPN and CDR2 SVGIG (reference sequence). The CDR3 has 12 residues. The CDR3 nucleotides are TGTGCCTGGAGTGCCCCGGGCTACGAGCAGTACTTC. Its translation: CAWSAPGYEQYF.

This chain joins TRBV19 and TRBJ1-2; D not resolved. This CDR3 contains 14 residues. The V end lost 6 bases, the J end lost 5 bases, and 16 bases lay between the germline ends. Germline V gene lookup returns CDR1 LNHDA and CDR2 SQIVND (reference sequence). CDR3 bases: TGTGCCAGTAGCGCCCCGTGGGCGGCTTATGGCTACACCTTC. Amino acid sequence: CASSAPWAAYGYTF.

V and J are TRBV6-5 and TRBJ1-2, with D hard to call. The germline gives CDR1 MNHEY, CDR2 SVGAGI. Deletions cut 2 bases from V and 0 bases from J, with 13 bases between. The CDR3 has 16 residues. In DNA form, the CDR3 reads TGTGCCAGCAGTTACAAATCAAGCTTTACTAACTATGGCTACACCTTC. This codes for CASSYKSSFTNYGYTF.

This chain joins TRBV20-1 and TRBJ2-7, with a weak D call TRBD2 (6 bases). There are 11 residues in the CDR3. CDR1 DFQATT and CDR2 SNEGSKA come from the germline V gene (reference sequence). V lost 6 bases to trimming and J lost 3 bases, with 9 bases between them. The CDR3 spells CSAVGGYEQYF. The DNA for the CDR3 is TGCAGTGCGGTCGGGGGCTACGAGCAGTACTTC.

The V and J genes are TRBV28 and TRBJ2-7; D perhaps matches TRBD2 (5 bases). The germline V gene encodes CDR1 MDHEN and CDR2 SYDVKM. This CDR3 spans 13 amino acids. The V end lost 8 bases, the J end lost 2 bases, and 13 bases lay between the germline ends. CDR3 nucleotides: TGTGCCAGCGCATACGGGGTACCCTACGAGCAGTACTTC. This codes for CASAYGVPYEQYF.

The rearrangement joins TRBV6-5 to TRBJ2-5; the D is unclear. Trimming removed 0 bases at V and 5 bases at J, with 1 base between. Germline V gene data show CDR1 as MNHEY and CDR2 as SVGAGI. The CDR3 is 11 amino acids. CDR3 in amino acids: CASSYSETQYF. CDR3 in DNA: TGTGCCAGCAGTTACTCGGAGACCCAGTACTTC.

The rearrangement joins TRBV29-1 to TRBJ2-5; D remains ambiguous. The germline V gene encodes CDR1 SQVTM and CDR2 ANQGSEA. The CDR3 spans 12 residues. Trimming left V 3 bases short and J 5 bases short, with 10 bases between. In DNA form, the CDR3 reads TGCAGCGTTGAGTTGGGTTCCGAGACCCAGTACTTC. As protein: CSVELGSETQYF.

The chain combines TRBV4-1 with TRBJ2-1; 13 nucleotides line up with TRBD2. In germline, CDR1 is MGHRA, CDR2 YSYEKL. CDR3 length: 16 residues. Trimming cost V 4 bases and J 6 bases; bases outside gene matches: 6. The CDR3, as DNA: TGCGCCAGCAGCCCGATCGGACTAGCGGGAGCCAATGAGCAGTTCTTC. Its protein product is CASSPIGLAGANEQFF.

This clone was found a few times. The CDR3 DNA reads as TGTGCCAGCAGCTTAAATGGTGTGTCGGACTACAATGAGCAGTTCTTC. Translating gives CASSLNGVSDYNEQFF. V and J are TRBV7-7 and TRBJ2-1; unclear D gene. The CDR3 runs to 16 residues. Trimming removed 2 bases at V and 3 bases at J, with 14 bases between. CDR1 SSHAT and CDR2 FNYEAQ come from the germline V gene (reference sequence). The entire variable domain, with the rest obtained from reference TRBV7-7 and TRBJ2-1, is as follows: GAGVSQSPRYKVTKRGQDVTLRCDPISSHATLYWYQQALGQGPEFLTYFNYEAQPDKSGLPSDRFSAERPEGSISTLTIQRTEQRDSAMYRCASSLNGVSDYNEQFFGPGTRLTVL.

This clone occurred a few times. The chain uses TRBV19 and TRBJ1-5; D is uncertain. V was trimmed by 8 bases and J by 0 bases, leaving 17 bases between them. CDR1 LNHDA and CDR2 SQIVND come from the germline V gene (reference sequence). CDR3 length: 16 amino acids. This CDR3 reads CASSLLGGYSNQPQHF. In DNA form, the CDR3 reads TGTGCCAGTTCCCTTTTAGGCGGTTATAGCAATCAGCCCCAGCATTTT.

The chain recombines TRBV7-3 with TRBJ2-1; D ambiguous. CDR1 is SGHTA and CDR2 is FQGTGA in the germline V gene. This CDR3 is built from 14 residues. Trimming pared 0 bases from V and 5 bases from J, leaving 8 bases between. The CDR3 DNA follows: TGTGCCAGCAGCTTAACTGGTGGGGACAATGAGCAGTTCTTC. Its translation is CASSLTGGDNEQFF. Complete variable domain (other parts from reference TRBV7-3 and TRBJ2-1): GAGVSQTPSNKVTEKGKYVELRCDPISGHTALYWYRQSLGQGPEFLIYFQGTGAADDSGLPNDRFFAVRPEGSVSTLKIQRTERGDSAVYLCASSLTGGDNEQFFGPGTRLTVL.